A few counts support the clone carrying this T cell receptor beta chain. J lost 12 bases, V lost 2 bases, and 5 bases had no gene match. The CDR3 totals 12 residues. Germline V lookup: CDR1 SQVTM, CDR2 ANQGSEA. This sample is drawn from a study of blood T cell repertoires in COVID-19. Overall study: Samples came from the United States, Italy and Spain, spanning acute and convalescent COVID-19. Sample material is recorded as cDNA or gDNA derived from T cells, B-cell-depleted T cells, or PBMCs.

In the original analysis: Amplification of reference gene primers provided the estimated nucleated cell counts. Some clones are missing from TCRdb's copy, which holds only in-frame ones; the method was immunoSEQ multiplex PCR. That table supplies the V and J calls and clone size; D and trimming were determined from the DNA. The data show roughly 68,000 clones, around 80% seen once. The sequencing input was peripheral blood. The rearrangement links TRBV29-1 to TRBJ2-1, with 9 nucleotides matching TRBD1. The clonotype originates from a woman in her forties or fifties with acute or convalescent COVID-19. CDR3 protein: CSVEPGTGWQFF. The CDR3 coding sequence is TGCAGCGTTGAACCCGGGACAGGGTGGCAGTTCTTC.